This T cell receptor beta chain was sequenced during a study of cytomegalovirus exposure and HLA in healthy donors. The overall study: The use of the same platform for the 130 or so validation repertoires and the roughly 730 first-cohort repertoires was reported by a later analysis. General study points: Confirmation in vitro established that a few CMV-associated chains were specific for CMV antigens.

Per the germline V gene, CDR1 is SGHAT and CDR2 is FQNNGV. The CDR3 sequence is 16 residues long. The junction had 10 bases not matched to a gene; V was cut back by 5 bases and J by 3 bases. The repertoire was sequenced with immunoSEQ multiplex PCR; TCRdb's copy has only in-frame clones and lacks some. Of a few hundred thousand clones in the sample, roughly 85% were seen once. On this clone: The target antigen is unknown.

The receptor's source is a young woman in good health and CMV-seronegative. The chain combines TRBV11-2 with TRBJ2-5, with 9 positions matching TRBD2. Sequencing was done on a sample of PBMCs. CDR3 amino acids: CASSPWIGGREETQYF. The CDR3 DNA reads TGTGCCAGCAGCCCGTGGATCGGCGGGAGGGAAGAGACCCAGTACTTC.